This T cell receptor beta chain was profiled in a study of T cells in Graves' hyperthyroidism and ophthalmopathy. Study summary: Peripheral blood was secured at the point of initial diagnosis, before any treatment.

Amplification of TCR beta CDR3 regions was performed using RNA transcripts as template. First-round RT-PCR of the TCR CDR3 relied on the HTBI primer set. TCRdb analysed the multiplex PCR reads with MiXCR anew, one entry per CDR3 protein. The sample carries some 570,000 distinct CDR3 sequences, about 14% recorded once. Overall study findings and caveats: Most thyroid clonotypes expanded above 0.001 were also detected in blood.

This CDR3 has 16 amino acids. Germline lookup yields CDR1 MNHNS and CDR2 SASEGT. Trimming pared 7 bases from V and 2 bases from J, leaving 20 bases between. In its sample, this clonotype was seen many times. Its antigen remains unknown. The sequence was collected from a woman aged 18-30 years with Graves' ophthalmopathy. Material: blood. This sequence joins TRBV6-1 and TRBJ1-1; no definite D call. The CDR3 DNA reads as TGTGCCAGCATAACCAGGTCTAGGCCATTAAACACTGAAGCTTTCTTT. Amino acids: CASITRSRPLNTEAFF.